A selection of T cell receptor beta chains follows, all from one sample in a study of T cell repertoires in cytomegalovirus infection. MiXCR, applied by TCRdb to the reads, yields one record per CDR3 protein. Of almost 500,000 distinct CDR3 sequences in the sample, about 11% were seen once. Specimen: PBMCs. The receptors originated from a human donor in good health (CMV status not recorded). Some clones in this sample may be carry-over from other donors' samples. CDR3s leave out the opening cysteine and the closing phenylalanine or tryptophan. Fields, in order: J gene, V gene, CDR3 protein.

TRBJ1-1 TRBV20-1 SGLAYEAF
TRBJ1-5 TRBV2 ASTTLTGTLDQPQH
TRBJ2-3 TRBV2 ASNNRGSTDTQY
TRBJ1-1 TRBV4-1 ASSQGDARWEGAS
TRBJ2-3 TRBV7-9 ASSPQKVVDTQY
TRBJ2-2 TRBV20-1 SAGSGGGVTGELF
TRBJ1-3 TRBV14 ASSRGQFSGNTIY
TRBJ1-5 TRBV28 ASRKPPILRNQPQH
TRBJ2-5 TRBV7-2 ASNGGGSRLPGTQY
TRBJ1-2 TRBV7-9 ASSLGRDLINYGYT
TRBJ2-7 TRBV7-2 ASSLFRDYEQY
TRBJ2-7 TRBV14 ASSQDLQTATYEQY
TRBJ2-2 TRBV5-4 ASSDPPGLAGVSGELF
TRBJ1-5 TRBV18 ASSPTFGGANSNQPQH
TRBJ2-3 TRBV2 ASSETSGSGDTQY
TRBJ2-1 TRBV5-6 ASSWGTGGSYSEQF
TRBJ2-1 TRBV7-9 ASSLPRGLDNEQF
TRBJ1-5 TRBV7-9 ASSPTSGQPQH
TRBJ2-7 TRBV7-3 ASSLSAVGGYEQY
TRBJ2-1 TRBV11-2 ASSTSSYNEQL
TRBJ1-6 TRBV3-1 ASSQEGVLDSPLH
TRBJ2-1 TRBV20-1 SCRDRGSGEQF
TRBJ2-1 TRBV20-1 SARVVDEQF
TRBJ2-1 TRBV3-1 ASSQVGVQF
TRBJ1-1 TRBV7-4 ASSRLLNTEAF
TRBJ1-6 TRBV20-1 SAKDSTNSPLH
TRBJ2-3 TRBV7-9 ASSLGGAEADTQY
TRBJ1-4 TRBV20-1 SATQGIDEKLF
TRBJ2-7 TRBV7-2 ASSVGLAGSSGQY
TRBJ2-7 TRBV5-1 ASSLESGGRPYEQY
TRBJ2-1 TRBV15 ATSKDLPRRGSSYNEQF
TRBJ1-3 TRBV5-1 ASSLTGLSSGNTIY
TRBJ1-4 TRBV2 ASSSGTTTNEKLF
TRBJ2-1 TRBV9 ASSPPDSYEQF
TRBJ2-1 TRBV18 ASSPPGQERYEQF
TRBJ2-3 TRBV30 AWSPQGAQTDTQY
TRBJ1-1 TRBV5-1 ASSQGSNTEAF
TRBJ2-3 TRBV11-2 ASSLSAGADTQY
TRBJ2-7 TRBV28 AGRGGSAPSYEQY
TRBJ1-2 TRBV29-1 SVERTGGANGYT
TRBJ2-5 TRBV24-1 ATSDWQGTQY
TRBJ2-2 TRBV20-1 SARFNGELF
TRBJ2-1 TRBV12-3/TRBV12-4 ASSYNRPNEQF
TRBJ2-7 TRBV27 ASSLFYTGLSSEEQY
TRBJ1-3 TRBV7-2 ASSLADAVNGNTIY
TRBJ1-1 TRBV5-8 ASSLYGAVNTEAF
TRBJ1-1 TRBV11-2 ASSTQRDTEAF